This T cell receptor beta chain was identified during a study of CD4 T cells in relation to SARS-CoV-2 and coronaviruses. Overall study context: After nine to eleven days of antigen culture, PBMC TCR beta CDR3s were sequenced. General study findings and limits: Monoreactive clones expanded significantly more to SARS-CoV-2 than crossreactive clones did. In around 67% of donors, memory CD4+ clonotypes crossrecognized SARS-CoV-2 and at least one common cold coronavirus spike.

Before the COVID-19 pandemic, during about 2010-2018, CD4+ T cells were taken from unexposed donors. After more than eight days of culture, CD4+ T cells were isolated. Half the medium was replaced with IL-2 medium on days 3 and 7. Comment on this clone: The antigen remains undetermined.

TCRdb's copy holds only in-frame clones and misses some; the assay was immunoSEQ multiplex PCR. This sample has about 22,000 clones, with around four fifths found just once. The CDR3 contains 17 residues. V dropped 4 bases and J dropped 3; count of bases not matched to a gene: 5. Germline CDR1 and CDR2: MNHNS and SASEGT. Material: CD4+ T cells from PBMCs, cultured in vitro. The chain employs TRBV6-1 and TRBJ2-4; 14 nucleotides line up with TRBD2. This receptor was taken from a human donor in good health. This CDR3 is CASSGLAGGPGKNIQYF. The CDR3 nucleotides are TGTGCCAGCAGTGGACTAGCGGGAGGGCCCGGCAAAAACATTCAGTACTTC.